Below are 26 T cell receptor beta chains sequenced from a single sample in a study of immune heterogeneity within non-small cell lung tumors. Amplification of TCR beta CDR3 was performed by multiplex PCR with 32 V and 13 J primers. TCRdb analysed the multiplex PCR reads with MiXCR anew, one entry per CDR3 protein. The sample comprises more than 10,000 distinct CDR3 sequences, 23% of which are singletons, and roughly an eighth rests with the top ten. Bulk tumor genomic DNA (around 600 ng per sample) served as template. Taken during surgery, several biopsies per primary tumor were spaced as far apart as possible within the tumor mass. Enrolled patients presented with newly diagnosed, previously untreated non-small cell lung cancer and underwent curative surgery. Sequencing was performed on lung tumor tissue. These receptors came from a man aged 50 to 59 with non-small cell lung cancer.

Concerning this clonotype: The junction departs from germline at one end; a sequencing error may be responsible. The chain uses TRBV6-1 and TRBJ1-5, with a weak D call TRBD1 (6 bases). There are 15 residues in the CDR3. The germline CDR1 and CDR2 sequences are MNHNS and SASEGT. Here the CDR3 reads CASNEVGTGCQPQHF. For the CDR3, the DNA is TGTGCCAGCAATGAAGTTGGTACAGGGTGCCAGCCCCAGCATTTT.

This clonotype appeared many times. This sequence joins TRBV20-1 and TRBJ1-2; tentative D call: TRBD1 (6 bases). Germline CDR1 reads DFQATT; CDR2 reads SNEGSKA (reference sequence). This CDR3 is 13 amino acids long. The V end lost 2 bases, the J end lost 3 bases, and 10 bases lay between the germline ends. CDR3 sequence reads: CSARQTGDYGYTF. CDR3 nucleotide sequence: TGCAGTGCTAGACAGACAGGAGACTATGGCTACACCTTC.

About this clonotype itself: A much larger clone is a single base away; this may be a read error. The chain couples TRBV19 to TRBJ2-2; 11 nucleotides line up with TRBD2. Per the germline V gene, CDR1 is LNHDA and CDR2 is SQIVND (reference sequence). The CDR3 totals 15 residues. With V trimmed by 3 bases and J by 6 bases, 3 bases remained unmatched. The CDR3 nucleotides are TGTGCCAGTAGTATTAGCGGGAGGGTGGCCGGGGAGCTGTTTTTT. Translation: CASSISGRVAGELFF. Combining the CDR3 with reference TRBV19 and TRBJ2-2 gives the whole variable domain DGGITQSPKYLFRKEGQNVTLSCEQNLNHDAMYWYRQDPGQGLRLIYYSQIVNDFQKGDIAEGYSVSREKKESFPLTVTSAQKNPTAFYLCASSISGRVAGELFFGEGSRLTVL.

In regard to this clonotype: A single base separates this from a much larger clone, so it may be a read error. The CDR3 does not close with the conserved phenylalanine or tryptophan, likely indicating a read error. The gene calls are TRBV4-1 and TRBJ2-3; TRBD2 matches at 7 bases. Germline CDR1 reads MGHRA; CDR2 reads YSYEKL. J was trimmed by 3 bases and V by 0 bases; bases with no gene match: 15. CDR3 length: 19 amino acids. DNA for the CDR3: TGCGCCAGCAGCCAAGATAAAGGGAGTGGCGGGAGTGGGACAGATACGCAGTATATT. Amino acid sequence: CASSQDKGSGGSGTDTQYI.

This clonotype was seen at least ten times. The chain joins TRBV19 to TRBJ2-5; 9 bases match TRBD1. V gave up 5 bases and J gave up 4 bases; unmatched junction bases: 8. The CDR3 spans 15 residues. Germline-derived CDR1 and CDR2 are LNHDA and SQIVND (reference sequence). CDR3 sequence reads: CASSPTGGSGETQYF. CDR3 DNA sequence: TGTGCCAGTAGTCCGACAGGGGGATCGGGAGAGACCCAGTACTTC.

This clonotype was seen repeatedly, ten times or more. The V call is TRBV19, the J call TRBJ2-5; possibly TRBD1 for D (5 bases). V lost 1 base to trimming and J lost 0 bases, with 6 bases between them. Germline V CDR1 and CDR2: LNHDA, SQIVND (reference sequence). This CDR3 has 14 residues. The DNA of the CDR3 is TGTGCCAGTAGTATAGCAGGGTACCAAGAGACCCAGTACTTC. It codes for CASSIAGYQETQYF.

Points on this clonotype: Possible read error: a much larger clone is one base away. CDR3 sequence reads: CASSQPTGEEQPQHF. CDR3 coding DNA: TGTGCCAGCAGTCAACCCACAGGGGAGGAACAGCCCCAGCATTTT. The chain links TRBV6-2 or TRBV6-3 to TRBJ1-5; 7 bases map to TRBD1. Per the germline V gene, CDR1 is MNHEY and CDR2 is SVGEGT. The CDR3 extends over 15 amino acids. After removal of 5 bases from V and 7 bases from J, the junction contained 11 bases not matched to a gene.

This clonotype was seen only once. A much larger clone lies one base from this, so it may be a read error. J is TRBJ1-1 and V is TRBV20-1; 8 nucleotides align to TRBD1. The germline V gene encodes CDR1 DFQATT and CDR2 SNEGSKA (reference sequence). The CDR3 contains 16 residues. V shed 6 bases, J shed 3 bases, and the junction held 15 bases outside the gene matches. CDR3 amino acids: CSAPTDRVIWYTEAFF. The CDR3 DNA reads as TGCAGTGCCCCTACGGACAGGGTTATTTGGTACACTGAAGCTTTCTTT.

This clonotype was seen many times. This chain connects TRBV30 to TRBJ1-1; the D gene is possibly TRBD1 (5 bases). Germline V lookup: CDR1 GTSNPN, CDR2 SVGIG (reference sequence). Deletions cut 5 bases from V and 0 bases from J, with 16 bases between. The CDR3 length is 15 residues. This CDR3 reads CAWHRGGGVNTEAFF. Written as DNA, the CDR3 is TGTGCCTGGCACCGCGGGGGAGGGGTGAACACTGAAGCTTTCTTT.

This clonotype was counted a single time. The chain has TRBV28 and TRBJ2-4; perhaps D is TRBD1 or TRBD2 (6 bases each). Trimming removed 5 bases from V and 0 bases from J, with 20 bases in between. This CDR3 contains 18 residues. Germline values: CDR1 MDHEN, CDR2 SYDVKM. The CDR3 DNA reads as TGTGCCAGCAGTCCGACGGGAGAGGGGGATTTAGCCAAAAACATTCAGTACTTC. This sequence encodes CASSPTGEGDLAKNIQYF.

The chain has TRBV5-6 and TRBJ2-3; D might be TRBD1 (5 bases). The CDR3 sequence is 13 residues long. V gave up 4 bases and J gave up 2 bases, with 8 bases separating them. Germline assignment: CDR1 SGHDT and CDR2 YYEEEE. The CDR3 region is CASSGAATDTQYF. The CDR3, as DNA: TGTGCCAGCAGCGGGGCAGCCACAGATACGCAGTATTTT. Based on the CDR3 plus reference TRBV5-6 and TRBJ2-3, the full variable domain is DAGVTQSPTHLIKTRGQQVTLRCSPKSGHDTVSWYQQALGQGPQFIFQYYEEEERQRGNFPDRFSGHQFPNYSSELNVNALLLGDSALYLCASSGAATDTQYFGPGTRLTVL.

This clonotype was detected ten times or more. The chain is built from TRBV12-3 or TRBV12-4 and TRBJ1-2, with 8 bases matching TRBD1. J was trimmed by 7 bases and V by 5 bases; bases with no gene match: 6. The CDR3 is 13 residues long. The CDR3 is CASSQDRAGGYTF. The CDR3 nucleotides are TGTGCCAGCAGTCAGGACAGGGCCGGTGGCTACACCTTC.

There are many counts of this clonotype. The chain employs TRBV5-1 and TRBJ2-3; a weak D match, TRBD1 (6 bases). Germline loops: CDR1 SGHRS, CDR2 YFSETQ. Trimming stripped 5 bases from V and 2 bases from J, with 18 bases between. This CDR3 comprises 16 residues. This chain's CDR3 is CASRSTDRYYTDTQYF. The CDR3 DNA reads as TGCGCCAGCAGATCAACGGACAGATATTACACAGATACGCAGTATTTT. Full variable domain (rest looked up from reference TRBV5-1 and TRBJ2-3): KAGVTQTPRYLIKTRGQQVTLSCSPISGHRSVSWYQQTPGQGLQFLFEYFSETQRNKGNFPGRFSGRQFSNSRSEMNVSTLELGDSALYLCASRSTDRYYTDTQYFGPGTRLTVL.

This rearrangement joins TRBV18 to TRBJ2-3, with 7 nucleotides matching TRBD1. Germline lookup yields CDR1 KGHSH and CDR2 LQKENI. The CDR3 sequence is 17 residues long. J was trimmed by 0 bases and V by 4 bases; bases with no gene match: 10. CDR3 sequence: CASSLYSTGMSTDTQYF. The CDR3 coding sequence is TGTGCCAGCTCACTATACTCGACAGGGATGAGCACAGATACGCAGTATTTT.

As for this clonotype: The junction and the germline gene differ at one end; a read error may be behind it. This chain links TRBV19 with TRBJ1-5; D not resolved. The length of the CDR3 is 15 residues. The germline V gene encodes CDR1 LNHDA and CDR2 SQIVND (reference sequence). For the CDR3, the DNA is TGTCCCAGTAGTATCGAGTTCCATAGCAATCAGCCCCAGCATTTC. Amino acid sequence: CPSSIEFHSNQPQHF.

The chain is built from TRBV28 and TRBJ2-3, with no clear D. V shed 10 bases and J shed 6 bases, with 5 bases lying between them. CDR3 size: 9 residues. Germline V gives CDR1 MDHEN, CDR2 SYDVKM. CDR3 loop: CAMGDTQYF. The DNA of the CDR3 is TGTGCCATGGGGGATACGCAGTATTTT.

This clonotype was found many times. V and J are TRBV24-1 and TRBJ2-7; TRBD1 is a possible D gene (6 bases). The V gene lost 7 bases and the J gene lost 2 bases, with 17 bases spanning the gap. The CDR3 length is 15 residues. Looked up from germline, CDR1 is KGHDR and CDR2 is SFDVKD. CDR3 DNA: TGTGCCACCAGCGAGGCCCGCGCAGGGGCCTACGAGCAGTACTTC. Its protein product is CATSEARAGAYEQYF.

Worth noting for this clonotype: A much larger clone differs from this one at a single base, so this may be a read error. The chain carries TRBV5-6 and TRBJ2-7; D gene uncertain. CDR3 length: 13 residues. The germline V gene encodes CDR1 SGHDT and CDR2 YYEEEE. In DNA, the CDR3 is TGTGACAGCAGCGTTACCCACAGCTACGAGCAGTACTTC. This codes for CDSSVTHSYEQYF.

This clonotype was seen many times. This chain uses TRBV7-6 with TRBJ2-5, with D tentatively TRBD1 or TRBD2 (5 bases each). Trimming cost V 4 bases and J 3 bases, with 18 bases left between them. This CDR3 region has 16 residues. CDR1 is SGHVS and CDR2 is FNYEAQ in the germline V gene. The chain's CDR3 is CASSSPNRDGEETQYF. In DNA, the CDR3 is TGTGCCAGCAGCTCCCCCAACCGGGACGGTGAAGAGACCCAGTACTTC.

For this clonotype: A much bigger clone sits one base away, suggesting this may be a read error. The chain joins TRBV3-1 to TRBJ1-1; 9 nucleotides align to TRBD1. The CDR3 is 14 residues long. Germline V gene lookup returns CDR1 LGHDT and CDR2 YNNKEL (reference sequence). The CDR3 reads CSSSPWTGEAEAFF. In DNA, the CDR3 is TGTTCCAGCAGCCCCTGGACAGGGGAGGCTGAAGCTTTCTTT. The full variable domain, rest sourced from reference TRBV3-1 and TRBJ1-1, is DTAVSQTPKYLVTQMGNDKSIKCEQNLGHDTMYWYKQDSKKFLKIMFSYNNKELIINETVPNRFSPKSPDKAHLNLHINSLELGDSAVYFCSSSPWTGEAEAFFGQGTRLTVV.

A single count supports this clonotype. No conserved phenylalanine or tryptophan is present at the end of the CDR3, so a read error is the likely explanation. The CDR3 here is CASSFGALEAFL. The CDR3 coding sequence is TGTGCCAGCAGCTTCGGGGCCCTTGAAGCTTTCTTA. V gene TRBV5-8 combines with J gene TRBJ1-1; tentative D call: TRBD1 (5 bases). This CDR3 is built from 12 residues. Trimming pared 2 bases from V and 7 bases from J, leaving 9 bases between. Germline V gives CDR1 SGHTS, CDR2 YDEGEE.

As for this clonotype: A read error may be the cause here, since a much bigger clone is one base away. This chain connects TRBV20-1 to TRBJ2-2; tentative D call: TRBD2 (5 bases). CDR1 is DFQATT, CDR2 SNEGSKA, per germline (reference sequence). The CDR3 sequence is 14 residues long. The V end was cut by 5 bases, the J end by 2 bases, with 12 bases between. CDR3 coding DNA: TGCAGTGCTTCCTCTACTAGTAACACCGGGGAGCTGTTTTTT. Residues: CSASSTSNTGELFF.

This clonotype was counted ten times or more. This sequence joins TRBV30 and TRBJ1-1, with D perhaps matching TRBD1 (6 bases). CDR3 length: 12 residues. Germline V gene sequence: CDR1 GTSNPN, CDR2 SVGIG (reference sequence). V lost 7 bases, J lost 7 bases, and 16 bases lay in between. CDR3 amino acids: CALKRGYGEAFF. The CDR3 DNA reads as TGTGCCTTAAAGAGGGGGTATGGTGAAGCTTTCTTT.

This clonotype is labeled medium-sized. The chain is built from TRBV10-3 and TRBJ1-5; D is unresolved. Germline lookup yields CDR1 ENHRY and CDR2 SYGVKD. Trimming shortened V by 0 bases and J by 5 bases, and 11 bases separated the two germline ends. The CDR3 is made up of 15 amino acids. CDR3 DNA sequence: TGTGCCATCAGTGAGTCAGGGAGGACCTATCAGCCCCAGCATTTT. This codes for CAISESGRTYQPQHF.

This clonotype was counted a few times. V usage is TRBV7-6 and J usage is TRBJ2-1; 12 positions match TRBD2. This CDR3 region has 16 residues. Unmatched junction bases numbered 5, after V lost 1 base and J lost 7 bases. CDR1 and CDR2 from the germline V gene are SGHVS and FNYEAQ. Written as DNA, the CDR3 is TGTGCCAGCAGCTTAGATCTAGCGGGAGGGTTAAATGAGCAGTTCTTC. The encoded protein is CASSLDLAGGLNEQFF.

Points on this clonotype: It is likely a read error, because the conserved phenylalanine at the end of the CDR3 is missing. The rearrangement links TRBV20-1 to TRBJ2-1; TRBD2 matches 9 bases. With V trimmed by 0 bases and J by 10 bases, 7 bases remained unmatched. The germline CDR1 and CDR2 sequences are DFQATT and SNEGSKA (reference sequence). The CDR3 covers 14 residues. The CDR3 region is CSARDLAGSLEQFV. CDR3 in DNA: TGCAGTGCTAGAGACCTAGCGGGGTCCTTAGAGCAGTTCGTC.